This T cell receptor beta chain appears in the sequencing data of a study of T cell responses to AZD1222 COVID-19 vaccine. V lost 7 bases, J lost 7 bases, and 11 bases lay in between. CDR3 length: 13 residues. Measured with immunoSEQ multiplex PCR; TCRdb has only the in-frame clones, and not every one. Among 200,000 to 250,000 clones, under 95% were seen once, and the ten largest hold about 1%. This chain uses TRBV12-3 or TRBV12-4 with TRBJ1-6, with D perhaps matching TRBD1 (6 bases). The source material was peripheral blood, sampled on day 0 of MenACWY control vaccination. This clonotype was obtained from an adult in good health. DNA of the CDR3: TGTGCCAGCATACAGGGTTGGAATTCACCCCTCCACTTT. As protein: CASIQGWNSPLHF.